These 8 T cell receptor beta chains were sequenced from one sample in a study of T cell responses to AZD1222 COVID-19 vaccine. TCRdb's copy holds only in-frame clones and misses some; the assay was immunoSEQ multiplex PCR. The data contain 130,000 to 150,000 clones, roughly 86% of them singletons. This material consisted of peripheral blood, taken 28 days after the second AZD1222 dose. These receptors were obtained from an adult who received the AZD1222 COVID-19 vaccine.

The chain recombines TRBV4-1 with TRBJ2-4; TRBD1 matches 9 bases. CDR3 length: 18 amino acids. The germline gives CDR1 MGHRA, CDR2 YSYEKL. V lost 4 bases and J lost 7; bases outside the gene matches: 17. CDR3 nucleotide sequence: TGCGCCAGCAGCCCATCCGGCCTTACGGGACAGGGAAGGAACATTCAGTACTTC. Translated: CASSPSGLTGQGRNIQYF.

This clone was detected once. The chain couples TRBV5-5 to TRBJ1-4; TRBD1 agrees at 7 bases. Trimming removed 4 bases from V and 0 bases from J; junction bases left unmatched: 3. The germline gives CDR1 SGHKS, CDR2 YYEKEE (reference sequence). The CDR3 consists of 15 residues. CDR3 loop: CASSRGLATNEKLFF. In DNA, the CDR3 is TGTGCCAGCAGCAGGGGGCTTGCAACTAATGAAAAACTGTTTTTT.

CDR3 bases: TGTGCCAGCAGTGCCTTGACAGGGCCCCAAGAGACCCAGTACTTC. This gives the protein CASSALTGPQETQYF. The rearrangement uses TRBV2 and TRBJ2-5; 7 bases agree with TRBD1. Trimming took 4 bases from V and 1 from J; bases not matched to a gene: 6. The germline V gene has CDR1 SNHLY and CDR2 FYNNEI. This CDR3 contains 15 residues.

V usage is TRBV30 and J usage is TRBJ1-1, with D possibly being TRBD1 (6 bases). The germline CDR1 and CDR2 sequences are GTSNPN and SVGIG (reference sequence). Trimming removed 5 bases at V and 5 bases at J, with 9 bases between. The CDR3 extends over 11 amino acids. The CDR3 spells CAWSGETEAFF. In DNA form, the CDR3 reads TGTGCCTGGTCAGGGGAGACTGAAGCTTTCTTT.

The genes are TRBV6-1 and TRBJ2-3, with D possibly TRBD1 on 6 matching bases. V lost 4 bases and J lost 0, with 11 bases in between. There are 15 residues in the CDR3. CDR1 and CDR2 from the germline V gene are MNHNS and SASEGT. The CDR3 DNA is TGTGCCAGCAGTGGAGCCGGACAGAGCACAGATACGCAGTATTTT. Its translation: CASSGAGQSTDTQYF.

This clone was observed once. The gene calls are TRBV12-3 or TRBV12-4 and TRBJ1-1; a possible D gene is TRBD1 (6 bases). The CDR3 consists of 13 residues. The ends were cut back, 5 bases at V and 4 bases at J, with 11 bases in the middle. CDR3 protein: CASSSTGPTEAFF. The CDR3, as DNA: TGTGCCAGCAGTAGTACAGGGCCCACTGAAGCTTTCTTT.

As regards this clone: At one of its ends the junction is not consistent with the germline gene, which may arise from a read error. The CDR3: CASSLVDWTRETQYF. The DNA of the CDR3 is TGTGCCAGCAGTTTAGTCGATTGGACCCGCGAGACCCAGTACTTC. The V and J genes are TRBV7-8 and TRBJ2-5; D gene ambiguous. Germline V CDR1 and CDR2: SGHVS, FQNEAQ. The CDR3 sequence is 15 residues long. The full variable domain, rest sourced from reference TRBV7-8 and TRBJ2-5, is GAGVSQSPRYKVAKRGQDVALRCDPISGHVSLFWYQQALGQGPEFLTYFQNEAQLDKSGLPSDRFFAERPEGSVSTLKIQRTQQEDSAVYLCASSLVDWTRETQYFGPGTRLLVL.

The CDR3 here is CASRQTLGSTKAEKLFF. The CDR3 DNA reads TGTGCCAGTAGGCAGACTTTAGGGTCCACGAAGGCGGAAAAACTGTTTTTT. The J gene is TRBJ1-4, the V gene TRBV19; D unclear. The germline CDR1 and CDR2 sequences are LNHDA and SQIVND (reference sequence). V was cut by 6 bases and J by 8 bases, with 25 bases left in between. The CDR3 is 17 amino acids.